This TCR beta chain emerged from a study of T cell responses to AZD1222 COVID-19 vaccine. Study conclusions and caveats: Reportedly, nearly half the spike-specific TCRs target unmutated variant regions. Most donors were white British and more were female, and clonal diversity was possibly underestimated. Along spike, vaccine-associated CD4 TCRs were found throughout, with dominance at 160-218 and 743-854.

Worth noting for this clone: Its cognate antigen is unknown.

The CDR3 is 14 residues long. The junction had 5 bases not matched to a gene; V was cut back by 5 bases and J by 8 bases. Germline-derived CDR1 and CDR2 are SGHTA and FQGTGA. TCRdb's table, derived via immunoSEQ multiplex PCR, lists solely in-frame clones and lacks some. The sample comprises 150,000 to 160,000 clones, 75% to 90% of which are singletons, and 5.5% to 7% rests with the top ten. V gene TRBV7-3 combines with J gene TRBJ1-6; 8 nucleotides align to TRBD1. The source material was peripheral blood, sampled after recovery from COVID-19. The sequence derives from an adult who had recovered from COVID-19. The CDR3 DNA reads as TGTGCCAGCAGCCCGACAGGGGTGGATTCACCCCTCCACTTT. This encodes CASSPTGVDSPLHF. The full variable domain, its missing parts supplied by reference TRBV7-3 and TRBJ1-6, is GAGVSQTPSNKVTEKGKYVELRCDPISGHTALYWYRQSLGQGPEFLIYFQGTGAADDSGLPNDRFFAVRPEGSVSTLKIQRTERGDSAVYLCASSPTGVDSPLHFGNGTRLTVT.